This T cell receptor beta chain was found in a study of beta chain features in type 1 diabetes. Study overall: In all, some 100 million sorted cells from all samples were analyzed.

The study reverse transcribed the entire isolated RNA, so it sequenced expressed TCRB transcripts. The data were produced by immunoSEQ multiplex PCR, yet TCRdb's version contains in-frame clones alone and is incomplete. The table records hundreds of thousands of clones, 11% to 15% of them present only once. Each donor gave one heparinised blood draw averaging around 120 mL. CDR3 length: 15 amino acids. Trimming removed 0 bases at V and 8 bases at J, with 17 bases between. CDR1 is SGDLS, CDR2 YYNGEE, per germline. Points on this clone: No antigen is known for it.

Whole-study results and caveats: Type 1 diabetes patients showed a moderate but significant shortening of TCRB CDR3s in all four CD4+ subsets.

What was sequenced was naive CD4+ T cells from blood. The chain recombines TRBV9 with TRBJ1-2; the D gene is possibly TRBD1 (5 bases). The TCR sequence derives from a man in his late teens or twenties with type 1 diabetes. CDR3 residues: CASSVGQGKGGGYTF. CDR3 DNA: TGTGCCAGCAGCGTAGGTCAGGGTAAGGGTGGCGGCTACACCTTC.